This T cell receptor beta chain derives from a study of cytomegalovirus exposure and HLA in healthy donors. General study results and limits: As confirmed in vitro, a few CMV-associated chains were specific for CMV antigens. Several V segments, TRBV6-2 and TRBV6-3 among them, could not be told apart and were dropped.

Comment on this clone: Its specificity is unknown.

The PCR contained 60 Vbeta and 13 Jbeta primers. Data came from immunoSEQ multiplex PCR; TCRdb stores just in-frame clones and leaves some out. Of 55,000 to 80,000 clones in the sample, around 70% are singletons; the top ten hold about a fifth. CDR3 length: 14 amino acids. The J segment lost 1 base and the V segment lost 1 base, leaving 2 bases of the junction unmatched. Per the germline V gene, CDR1 is SQVTM and CDR2 is ANQGSEA. The receptor was derived from a woman between 25 and 40 years old in good health and CMV-seropositive. This sequence joins TRBV29-1 and TRBJ2-3; 7 nucleotides match TRBD2. The specimen was PBMCs. The CDR3 spells CSVEGLAGTDTQYF. The CDR3 nucleotides are TGCAGCGTTGAAGGCCTAGCGGGCACAGATACGCAGTATTTT.